This TCR beta chain appears in the sequencing data of a study of CD8+ T cells in alopecia areata. Whole-study context: Tofacitinib continued for 6 to 18 months and was then withheld for 6 months.

CDR1 and CDR2 from the germline V gene are SGHTA and FQGTGA. V was shortened by 2 bases and J by 5 bases, with 15 bases between the two germline ends. The CDR3 loop spans 15 amino acids. This clone appeared a few times. Its antigen remains unidentified. Findings of the study overall: Lesional tissue from the scalp (especially in alopecia totalis/universalis) showed higher clonality than normal scalp.

RNA extraction and reverse transcription yielded cDNA as sequencing template. Some clones are missing from TCRdb's copy, which holds only in-frame ones; the method was immunoSEQ multiplex PCR. The table lists some 170,000 clones, less than 75% of them singletons. Peripheral blood samples and lesional scalp punch biopsies were obtained from alopecia areata patients. V usage is TRBV7-3 and J usage is TRBJ2-5, with D unresolved. The receptor comes from a human donor with alopecia areata. The starting material was CD8+ T cells sorted from blood, obtained at week 0. CDR3 sequence: CASSLGSHLRETQYF. DNA for the CDR3: TGTGCCAGCAGCTTAGGGTCGCACCTCCGGGAGACCCAGTACTTC.